The 23 T cell receptor beta chains below come from one sample, sequenced in a study of cytomegalovirus exposure and HLA in healthy donors. The primer mix had 60 Vbeta and 13 Jbeta primers. The table came from immunoSEQ multiplex PCR; TCRdb's copy has only in-frame clones and leaves some out. This table has 210,000 or so clones, 65% to 90% appearing once. Sequencing used PBMCs. These TCRs come from a girl between 10 and 17 years old in good health and CMV-seronegative.

The V and J genes are TRBV28 and TRBJ1-5; the D gene is possibly TRBD1 (5 bases). V was cut by 4 bases and J by 4 bases, with 17 bases left in between. Germline values: CDR1 MDHEN, CDR2 SYDVKM. CDR3 length: 16 amino acids. CDR3 nucleotides: TGTGCCAGCAGTTCCCGGCGGGGGGGAACTAATCAGCCCCAGCATTTT. Its translation is CASSSRRGGTNQPQHF.

V and J are TRBV7-3 and TRBJ1-5; TRBD1 aligns across 9 bases. Germline V gene lookup returns CDR1 SGHTA and CDR2 FQGTGA. The CDR3 is 14 residues long. V lost 8 bases, J lost 2 bases, and 4 bases stayed unmatched. The CDR3 loop is CASAQGAGNQPQHF. CDR3 nucleotides: TGTGCCAGCGCACAGGGGGCTGGCAATCAGCCCCAGCATTTT.

The V and J genes are TRBV7-6 and TRBJ1-3; D gene ambiguous. The germline V and J ends were trimmed by 5 bases and 4 bases, with 12 bases remaining between them. Germline V gives CDR1 SGHVS, CDR2 FNYEAQ. The CDR3 runs 14 residues. The CDR3 DNA reads as TGTGCCAGCAGCCTAAATCCCCCGGGAAACACCATATATTTT. Its translation: CASSLNPPGNTIYF.

The chain employs TRBV28 and TRBJ1-1, with D unclear. The CDR3 runs 12 residues. Trimming shortened V by 6 bases and J by 4 bases, and 9 bases separated the two germline ends. Germline CDR1 MDHEN, CDR2 SYDVKM. The CDR3 protein is CASRERVTEAFF. CDR3 in DNA: TGTGCCAGCAGGGAACGGGTCACTGAAGCTTTCTTT.

The V and J genes are TRBV10-3 and TRBJ2-1; 14 bases fit TRBD2. V lost 6 bases to trimming and J lost 10 bases; unmatched junction nucleotides: 5. The V gene's germline CDR1 is ENHRY and CDR2 SYGVKD. This CDR3 has 14 residues. The CDR3 DNA follows: TGTGCCATCAGGGGACTAGCGGGAGTAGGGGAGCAGTTCTTC. It translates to CAIRGLAGVGEQFF.

The V and J genes are TRBV28 and TRBJ2-5, with TRBD2 matching over 10 bases. The CDR3 extends over 17 amino acids. The trim removed 2 bases at V and 3 bases at J, leaving 9 bases unmatched. Looked up from germline, CDR1 is MDHEN and CDR2 is SYDVKM. CDR3 in amino acids: CASSLGFASGGEETQYF. Written as DNA, the CDR3 is TGTGCCAGCAGTTTAGGGTTTGCTAGCGGGGGAGAAGAGACCCAGTACTTC. The full variable domain, its missing parts supplied by reference TRBV28 and TRBJ2-5, is DVKVTQSSRYLVKRTGEKVFLECVQDMDHENMFWYRQDPGLGLRLIYFSYDVKMKEKGDIPEGYSVSREKKERFSLILESASTNQTSMYLCASSLGFASGGEETQYFGPGTRLLVL.

The chain has TRBV19 and TRBJ2-7; 9 nucleotides match TRBD1. V shed 5 bases and J 0 bases; nucleotides not matched to a gene: 11. CDR3 length: 17 residues. Germline values: CDR1 LNHDA, CDR2 SQIVND (reference sequence). The CDR3 nucleotides read TGTGCCAGTAGTGCATTACCGGGACAGGGTAACTCCTACGAGCAGTACTTC. This gives the protein CASSALPGQGNSYEQYF.

The V and J genes are TRBV18 and TRBJ2-1; 8 bases agree with TRBD1. CDR1 and CDR2 from the germline V gene are KGHSH and LQKENI. The CDR3 is 17 residues long. V shed 3 bases, J shed 3 bases, and the junction held 10 bases outside the gene matches. Here the CDR3 reads CASSPKQQGVVYNEQFF. The CDR3 DNA reads TGTGCCAGCTCACCGAAACAACAGGGGGTGGTCTACAATGAGCAGTTCTTC.

This chain links TRBV28 with TRBJ2-7; no clear D gene. From germline, CDR1 is MDHEN and CDR2 SYDVKM. V lost 6 bases and J 4 bases, leaving 13 bases between the germline ends. The CDR3 is made up of 13 amino acids. The CDR3 loop is CASRIAAIYEQYF. CDR3 nucleotides: TGTGCCAGCAGAATTGCGGCGATTTACGAGCAGTACTTC.

The chain is built from TRBV7-9 and TRBJ1-3, with TRBD1 identical over 8 bases. J was trimmed by 2 bases and V by 5 bases; bases with no gene match: 5. This CDR3 has 15 residues. Germline assignment: CDR1 SEHNR and CDR2 FQNEAQ (reference sequence). This CDR3 is CASSPDRVTGNTIYF. CDR3 nucleotide sequence: TGTGCCAGCAGCCCGGACAGGGTGACTGGAAACACCATATATTTT.

This chain joins TRBV6-5 and TRBJ2-1; 9 bases line up with TRBD2. This CDR3 is built from 15 residues. Germline V CDR1 and CDR2: MNHEY, SVGAGI. V was clipped by 5 bases and J by 7 bases; unmatched bases: 9. CDR3 amino acids: CASSRLAAQVNEQFF. The CDR3 nucleotides are TGTGCCAGCAGTCGACTAGCGGCGCAAGTTAATGAGCAGTTCTTC.

This clone is medium-sized (0.01 to 0.1%) within its sample. The chain recombines TRBV7-9 with TRBJ1-1, with D possibly being TRBD1 (6 bases). Trimming stripped 5 bases from V and 0 bases from J, with 16 bases between. The germline CDR1 and CDR2 sequences are SEHNR and FQNEAQ (reference sequence). The length of the CDR3 is 16 residues. CDR3 nucleotides: TGTGCCAGCAGCCCCTACAGGGCGCGCATGAACACTGAAGCTTTCTTT. It codes for CASSPYRARMNTEAFF. Using reference TRBV7-9 and TRBJ1-1 for the parts outside the CDR3, the full variable domain is DTGVSQNPRHKITKRGQNVTFRCDPISEHNRLYWYRQTLGQGPEFLTYFQNEAQLEKSRLLSDRFSAERPKGSFSTLEIQRTEQGDSAMYLCASSPYRARMNTEAFFGQGTRLTVV.

This chain links TRBV6-1 with TRBJ2-7; D possibly corresponds to TRBD2 (6 bases). This CDR3 spans 14 amino acids. The V and J ends lost 4 bases and 0 bases respectively, with 10 bases between them. The V gene's germline CDR1 is MNHNS and CDR2 SASEGT. CDR3 sequence (DNA): TGTGCCAGCAGTGTGGGGAGGCTCTCCTACGAGCAGTACTTC. Protein sequence: CASSVGRLSYEQYF.

V and J are TRBV6-5 and TRBJ2-7; the D gene is possibly TRBD1 (6 bases). CDR3 length: 15 residues. Per the germline V gene, CDR1 is MNHEY and CDR2 is SVGAGI. V lost 8 bases to trimming and J lost 5 bases, with 22 bases between them. The CDR3 DNA sequence: TGTGCCAGCTCAAAACAGGGTCTGCTTAGGGACGAGCAGTACTTC. This codes for CASSKQGLLRDEQYF.

This chain uses TRBV4-1 with TRBJ1-3, with D hard to call. This CDR3 spans 13 amino acids. Trimming took 8 bases from V and 4 from J, leaving 12 bases between them. The germline V gene has CDR1 MGHRA and CDR2 YSYEKL. For the CDR3, the DNA is TGCGCCAGCGGTATTTTAGAAGGAAACACCATATATTTT. It codes for CASGILEGNTIYF.

The rearrangement joins TRBV30 to TRBJ1-2; D not resolved. The V end lost 4 bases, the J end lost 5 bases, and 11 bases lay between the germline ends. Germline V CDR1 and CDR2: GTSNPN, SVGIG (reference sequence). The CDR3 spans 12 residues. In DNA form, the CDR3 reads TGTGCCTGGAACCCGGGAGAGTATGGCTACACCTTC. Translated: CAWNPGEYGYTF.

The rearrangement joins TRBV11-3 to TRBJ2-7, with 11 bases fitting TRBD1. Germline V gives CDR1 SGHNT, CDR2 YENEEA. The ends lost 1 base at V and 3 bases at J; junction bases unmatched: 5. This CDR3 comprises 16 residues. This CDR3 is CASSLAGDRGIYEQYF. The DNA for the CDR3 is TGTGCCAGCAGCTTAGCCGGGGACAGGGGGATCTACGAGCAGTACTTC.

This clone was recorded a few times. In DNA, the CDR3 is TGTGCCAGCAGTCAGGGACAGGGAGTATACACTGAAGCTTTCTTT. This codes for CASSQGQGVYTEAFF. This chain links TRBV6-6 with TRBJ1-1; 9 bases fit TRBD1. The CDR3 runs to 15 residues. The trim removed 5 bases at V and 3 bases at J, leaving 7 bases unmatched. The germline V gene encodes CDR1 MNHNY and CDR2 SVGAGI (reference sequence).

V usage is TRBV7-9 and J usage is TRBJ2-3; no clear D gene. The V gene's germline CDR1 is SEHNR and CDR2 FQNEAQ (reference sequence). This CDR3 is 13 amino acids long. Trimming took off 3 bases at V and 2 bases at J, with 6 bases between the two ends. The CDR3 coding sequence is TGTGCCAGCAGCTTTAGCCTCACAGATACGCAGTATTTT. It encodes CASSFSLTDTQYF.

V usage is TRBV15 and J usage is TRBJ2-1, with 7 nucleotides matching TRBD2. The CDR3 spans 16 residues. CDR1 LNHNV and CDR2 YYDKDF come from the germline V gene (reference sequence). J was trimmed by 4 bases and V by 5 bases; bases with no gene match: 11. This CDR3 reads CATSGRGGGKYNEQFF. CDR3 nucleotides: TGTGCCACCAGCGGGCGCGGGGGAGGCAAGTACAATGAGCAGTTCTTC.

This clone was observed a single time. This sequence joins TRBV6-5 and TRBJ2-7, with 7 nucleotides matching TRBD1. The CDR3 is 15 amino acids. Germline CDR1 MNHEY, CDR2 SVGAGI. The junction had 11 bases not matched to a gene; V was cut back by 2 bases and J by 7 bases. CDR3 sequence (DNA): TGTGCCAGCAGTTACACGACAGGGAATGGCAGGGAGCAGTACTTC. Protein product: CASSYTTGNGREQYF.

There are a few counts of this clone. CDR3 nucleotide sequence: TGTGCTACCGGGGTCCTCCGCAATCAGCCCCAGCATTTT. This codes for CATGVLRNQPQHF. The chain carries TRBV19 and TRBJ1-5, with unresolved D. Per the germline V gene, CDR1 is LNHDA and CDR2 is SQIVND (reference sequence). This CDR3 is 13 amino acids long.

This chain uses TRBV27 with TRBJ2-5; D gene unclear. V shed 8 bases and J shed 5 bases, with 18 bases lying between them. This CDR3 comprises 14 residues. The V gene's germline CDR1 is MNHEY and CDR2 SMNVEV (reference sequence). CDR3 DNA: TGTGCCAGCTCCACTTCCGGCCAGGTCGAGACCCAGTACTTC. This codes for CASSTSGQVETQYF.